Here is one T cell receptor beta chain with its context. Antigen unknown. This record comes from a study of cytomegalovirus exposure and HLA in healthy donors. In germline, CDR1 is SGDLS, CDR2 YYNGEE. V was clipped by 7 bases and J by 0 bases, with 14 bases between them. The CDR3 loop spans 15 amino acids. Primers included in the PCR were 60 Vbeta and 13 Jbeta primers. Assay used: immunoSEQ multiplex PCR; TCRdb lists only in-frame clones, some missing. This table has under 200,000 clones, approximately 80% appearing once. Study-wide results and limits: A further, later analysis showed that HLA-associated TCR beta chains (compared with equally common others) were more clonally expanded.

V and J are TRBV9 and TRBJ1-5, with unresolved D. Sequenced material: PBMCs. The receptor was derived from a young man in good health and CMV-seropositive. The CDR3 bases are TGTGCCAGCGCAGAGACTGGCTCTAGCAATCAGCCCCAGCATTTT. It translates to CASAETGSSNQPQHF.